The 21 T cell receptor beta chains given below trace back to one sample, sequenced in a study of cytomegalovirus exposure and HLA in healthy donors. The study ran its PCR with 60 Vbeta and 13 Jbeta primers. The assay was immunoSEQ multiplex PCR, and TCRdb's table has in-frame clones only and misses some. Among some 130,000 clones listed, around four fifths were seen once. Sequenced material: PBMCs. These receptors were collected from a man under 40 in good health.

This clone was counted only a few times. J is TRBJ1-4 and V is TRBV4-2, with D hard to call. The CDR3 runs 15 residues. Trimming took 4 bases from V and 3 from J, leaving 12 bases between them. Germline CDR1 reads LGHNA; CDR2 reads YNFKEQ. CDR3 nucleotide sequence: TGTGCCAGCAGCCTGGTGTGGGAGGCTAATGAAAAACTGTTTTTT. Amino acids: CASSLVWEANEKLFF.

The V and J genes are TRBV6-5 and TRBJ2-7; 12 nucleotides line up with TRBD1. This CDR3 region has 15 residues. Germline assignment: CDR1 MNHEY and CDR2 SVGAGI. Trimming at V came to 6 bases and at J to 6 bases, leaving 9 bases not matched to a gene. The CDR3 DNA is TGTGCCAGCAGAAAAACCGGGACAGGGGGCACCGAGCAGTACTTC. Translated: CASRKTGTGGTEQYF.

V usage is TRBV19 and J usage is TRBJ2-7, with 8 bases identical to TRBD1. Trimming took 3 bases from V and 3 from J; bases not matched to a gene: 7. This CDR3 is 15 amino acids long. Germline values: CDR1 LNHDA, CDR2 SQIVND (reference sequence). CDR3 sequence reads: CASSIVQGAYYEQYF. CDR3 in DNA: TGTGCCAGTAGTATCGTCCAGGGGGCATACTACGAGCAGTACTTC.

This CDR3 is CASGGSQPQHF. As DNA, the CDR3 is TGTGCCAGCGGGGGGTCTCAGCCCCAGCATTTT. This sequence joins TRBV7-9 and TRBJ1-5; D may be TRBD1 (5 bases). The CDR3 length is 11 residues. Germline V gene data show CDR1 as SEHNR and CDR2 as FQNEAQ (reference sequence). Trimming pared 8 bases from V and 6 bases from J, leaving 8 bases between.

This rearrangement joins TRBV5-1 to TRBJ2-3; D is ambiguous. The V gene's germline CDR1 is SGHRS and CDR2 YFSETQ. This CDR3 has 12 residues. With 2 bases removed from V and 11 bases from J, the gap between germline ends came to 12 bases. CDR3 loop: CASSFVPKEQYF. DNA for the CDR3: TGCGCCAGCAGCTTTGTCCCTAAAGAGCAGTATTTT.

This clone was found a few times. This chain links TRBV30 with TRBJ2-5, with D possibly TRBD2 on 5 matching bases. The germline CDR1 and CDR2 sequences are GTSNPN and SVGIG (reference sequence). This CDR3 region has 11 residues. V lost 5 bases and J lost 2, with 6 bases in between. The CDR3 loop reads CAWRGQETQYF. The CDR3 DNA follows: TGTGCCTGGCGGGGACAAGAGACCCAGTACTTC.

The chain recombines TRBV7-3 with TRBJ1-1; D is unresolved. Germline CDR1 SGHTA, CDR2 FQGTGA. Deletions cut 1 base from V and 6 bases from J, with 12 bases between. This CDR3 spans 14 amino acids. The CDR3 bases are TGTGCCAGCAGCTTAAGGCACCACCCCGCTGAAGCTTTCTTT. Translation: CASSLRHHPAEAFF.

The chain combines TRBV19 with TRBJ2-4; D is unclear. V shed 8 bases and J shed 0 bases, with 8 bases lying between them. Per the germline V gene, CDR1 is LNHDA and CDR2 is SQIVND (reference sequence). The length of the CDR3 is 13 residues. In DNA form, the CDR3 reads TGTGCCAGTGAAGGAGTAGCCAAAAACATTCAGTACTTC. The encoded protein is CASEGVAKNIQYF.

The chain employs TRBV28 and TRBJ2-3; TRBD2 might be the D (6 bases). Germline V CDR1 and CDR2: MDHEN, SYDVKM. CDR3 size: 12 residues. The germline V and J ends were trimmed by 3 bases and 6 bases, with 7 bases remaining between them. The CDR3 region has the DNA TGTGCCAGCAGTTTTGGAGGGGATACGCAGTATTTT. Protein: CASSFGGDTQYF.

The chain uses TRBV18 and TRBJ2-5; TRBD2 matches at 11 bases. Per the germline V gene, CDR1 is KGHSH and CDR2 is LQKENI. With V trimmed by 6 bases and J by 0 bases, 6 bases remained unmatched. The CDR3 is made up of 16 amino acids. Here the CDR3 DNA reads TGTGCCAGCTCGCAAACTAGCGGGAGTTACCAAGAGACCCAGTACTTC. Encoded protein: CASSQTSGSYQETQYF. Complete variable domain (other parts from reference TRBV18 and TRBJ2-5): NAGVMQNPRHLVRRRGQEARLRCSPMKGHSHVYWYRQLPEEGLKFMVYLQKENIIDESGMPKERFSAEFPKEGPSILRIQQVVRGDSAAYFCASSQTSGSYQETQYFGPGTRLLVL.

This rearrangement joins TRBV7-9 to TRBJ2-6; 8 positions match TRBD1. The J segment lost 4 bases and the V segment lost 5 bases, leaving 4 bases of the junction unmatched. Germline CDR1 and CDR2: SEHNR and FQNEAQ (reference sequence). The CDR3 consists of 15 residues. The CDR3 loop reads CASSPTGAGANVLTF. The CDR3, as DNA: TGTGCCAGCAGCCCGACAGGGGCCGGGGCCAACGTCCTGACTTTC.

This CDR3 reads CASSPAPGTGGRYEQYF. In nucleotides, the CDR3 is TGTGCCAGCAGCCCCGCCCCCGGGACAGGGGGTCGATACGAGCAGTACTTC. The J gene is TRBJ2-7, the V gene TRBV9; 11 positions agree with TRBD1. This CDR3 has 17 residues. Germline V CDR1 and CDR2: SGDLS, YYNGEE. V trimming: 4 bases; J trimming: 4 bases; junction bases outside the gene matches: 13.

The chain recombines TRBV18 with TRBJ1-5; 9 positions agree with TRBD1. V gave up 3 bases and J gave up 6 bases; unmatched junction bases: 6. Germline V lookup: CDR1 KGHSH, CDR2 LQKENI. The CDR3 is 15 residues long. The CDR3: CASSPADRGLQPQHF. The CDR3 nucleotides read TGTGCCAGCTCACCGGCGGACAGGGGCCTTCAGCCCCAGCATTTT. Full variable domain (remainder filled in from reference TRBV18 and TRBJ1-5): NAGVMQNPRHLVRRRGQEARLRCSPMKGHSHVYWYRQLPEEGLKFMVYLQKENIIDESGMPKERFSAEFPKEGPSILRIQQVVRGDSAAYFCASSPADRGLQPQHFGDGTRLSIL.

The chain couples TRBV6-5 to TRBJ2-3, with no clear D. The CDR3 has 14 amino acids. The germline CDR1 and CDR2 sequences are MNHEY and SVGAGI. V lost 0 bases and J 2 bases, leaving 6 bases between the germline ends. CDR3 DNA: TGTGCCAGCAGTTACTCGAGCACCACAGATACGCAGTATTTT. Translated: CASSYSSTTDTQYF.

V and J are TRBV5-6 and TRBJ2-5; D not certain. Trimming shortened V by 4 bases and J by 1 base, and 14 bases separated the two germline ends. The CDR3 is 15 amino acids. Germline V gives CDR1 SGHDT, CDR2 YYEEEE. CDR3 bases: TGTGCCAGCAGCCAGCTAAAGAGGTTCCAAGAGACCCAGTACTTC. Amino acid sequence: CASSQLKRFQETQYF.

The chain links TRBV5-8 to TRBJ1-4, with TRBD1 as a possible D gene (6 bases). Between the trimmed V and J ends, which lost 4 bases and 2 bases, there was a span of 18 bases. This CDR3 is built from 17 residues. Germline lookup yields CDR1 SGHTS and CDR2 YDEGEE. Written as DNA, the CDR3 is TGTGCCAGCAGCACAGTCAGGGGAAGGCGGACTAATGAAAAACTGTTTTTT. It specifies CASSTVRGRRTNEKLFF.

This clone was seen a single time. V usage is TRBV4-2 and J usage is TRBJ2-4; 10 bases align to TRBD1. The CDR3 totals 16 residues. Germline V lookup: CDR1 LGHNA, CDR2 YNFKEQ. The junction had 0 bases not matched to a gene; V was cut back by 0 bases and J by 1 base. In nucleotides, the CDR3 is TGTGCCAGCAGCCAAGAGGGACAGGGGGCCAAAAACATTCAGTACTTC. The encoded protein is CASSQEGQGAKNIQYF.

V is TRBV5-1 and J is TRBJ2-1; 9 bases line up with TRBD2. The CDR3 runs to 14 residues. Germline V gene sequence: CDR1 SGHRS, CDR2 YFSETQ. V shed 0 bases, J shed 9 bases, and the junction held 4 bases outside the gene matches. The CDR3 DNA sequence: TGCGCCAGCAGCTTGGAACTAGCGGGCGGTGAGCAGTTCTTC. As protein: CASSLELAGGEQFF. The whole variable domain, filled in from reference TRBV5-1 and TRBJ2-1, reads KAGVTQTPRYLIKTRGQQVTLSCSPISGHRSVSWYQQTPGQGLQFLFEYFSETQRNKGNFPGRFSGRQFSNSRSEMNVSTLELGDSALYLCASSLELAGGEQFFGPGTRLTVL.

The J gene is TRBJ1-1, the V gene TRBV28; the D is unclear. The CDR3 runs to 15 residues. Trimming took off 3 bases at V and 0 bases at J, with 11 bases between the two ends. The V gene's germline CDR1 is MDHEN and CDR2 SYDVKM. CDR3 region: CASSLPRAMNTEAFF. The CDR3 bases are TGTGCCAGCAGTTTGCCGAGGGCTATGAACACTGAAGCTTTCTTT.

Of note for this clone: Germline is not matched at one junction end, which may reflect a read error. The V gene is TRBV7-9, the J gene TRBJ1-2; the match to TRBD1 covers 8 bases. Germline V CDR1 and CDR2: SEHNR, FQNEAQ (reference sequence). CDR3 length: 13 residues. The CDR3 sequence: CSSSLTGAGGYTF. For the CDR3, the DNA is TGTTCCAGCAGCCTGACAGGGGCGGGTGGCTACACCTTC.

The chain links TRBV4-1 to TRBJ2-7, with 9 nucleotides matching TRBD2. Per the germline V gene, CDR1 is MGHRA and CDR2 is YSYEKL. The CDR3 runs 15 residues. After removal of 1 base from V and 3 bases from J, the junction contained 4 bases not matched to a gene. The CDR3 reads CASSQGAGGDYEQYF. The CDR3 DNA is TGCGCCAGCAGCCAAGGCGCGGGAGGGGACTACGAGCAGTACTTC.